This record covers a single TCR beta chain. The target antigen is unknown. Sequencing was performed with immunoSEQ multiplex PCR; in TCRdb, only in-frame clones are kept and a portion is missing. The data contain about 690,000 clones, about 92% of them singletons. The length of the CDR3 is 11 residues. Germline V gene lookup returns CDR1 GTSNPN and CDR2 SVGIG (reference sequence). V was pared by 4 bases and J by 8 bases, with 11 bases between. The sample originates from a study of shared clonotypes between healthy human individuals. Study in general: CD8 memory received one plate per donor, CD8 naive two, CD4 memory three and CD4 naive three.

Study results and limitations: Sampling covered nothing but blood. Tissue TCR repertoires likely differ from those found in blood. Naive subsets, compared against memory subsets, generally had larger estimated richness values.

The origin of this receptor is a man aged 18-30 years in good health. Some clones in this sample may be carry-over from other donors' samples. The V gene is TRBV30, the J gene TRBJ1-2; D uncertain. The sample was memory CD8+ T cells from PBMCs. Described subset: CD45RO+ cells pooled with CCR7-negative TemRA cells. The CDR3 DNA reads TGTGCCTGGATCGTGGCCGGGGGCTACACCTTC. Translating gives CAWIVAGGYTF.